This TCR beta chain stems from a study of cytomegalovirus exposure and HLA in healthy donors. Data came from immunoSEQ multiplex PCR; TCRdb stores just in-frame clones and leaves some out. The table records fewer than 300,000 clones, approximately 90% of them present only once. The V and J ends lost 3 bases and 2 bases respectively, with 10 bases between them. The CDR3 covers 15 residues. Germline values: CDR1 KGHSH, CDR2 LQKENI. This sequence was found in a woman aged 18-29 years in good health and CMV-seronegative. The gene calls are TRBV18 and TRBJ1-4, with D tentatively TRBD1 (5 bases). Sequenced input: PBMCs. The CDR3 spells CASSPRAGTNEKLFF. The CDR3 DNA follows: TGTGCCAGCTCACCGCGTGCAGGGACTAATGAAAAACTGTTTTTT. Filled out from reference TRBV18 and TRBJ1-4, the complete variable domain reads NAGVMQNPRHLVRRRGQEARLRCSPMKGHSHVYWYRQLPEEGLKFMVYLQKENIIDESGMPKERFSAEFPKEGPSILRIQQVVRGDSAAYFCASSPRAGTNEKLFFGSGTQLSVL.